This is a list of T cell receptor beta chains from one sample in a study of regulatory T cells in long-lasting Graves disease. In TCRdb, the multiplex PCR reads were re-called with MiXCR into one record per CDR3 protein. The data show roughly 500,000 distinct CDR3 sequences, about 14% seen once. Separately, the same data were catalogued under a study of T cells in Graves' hyperthyroidism and ophthalmopathy.

Sequenced material: peripheral blood mononuclear cells (PBMCs), taken at new diagnosis, from a patient treated with antithyroid drugs. Every receptor here comes from a young man with Graves disease. The CDR3 runs from the conserved cysteine through the conserved F or W. D genes are given only for firm matches. The size field is filled for only some rows; it gives once, few, many or a size class.

j_gene,len,d_gene,abundance,v_gene,CDR3nt,CDR3aa
TRBJ2-1,16,TRBD2,many,TRBV7-9,TGTGCCAGCAGTAAAGCGGGAGGCAGAGGGTGGAATGAGCAGTTCTTC,CASSKAGGRGWNEQFF
TRBJ1-4,15,TRBD1,few,TRBV20-1,TGCAGTGCCCAGGACAGGCATTCAACTAATGAAAAACTGTTTTTT,CSAQDRHSTNEKLFF
TRBJ2-5,16,.,.,TRBV24-1,TGTGCCACCAGTGATCCCCAGCGGTTGGAGCAAGAGACCCAGTACTTC,CATSDPQRLEQETQYF
TRBJ1-5,15,.,.,TRBV19,TGTGCCAGTAGTATAGATATGGGGGATTGGCAGCCCCAGCATTTT,CASSIDMGDWQPQHF
TRBJ1-1,15,.,many,TRBV10-3,TGTGCCATCAGTGAGTCGAGGGACAAGAACACTGAAGCTTTCTTT,CAISESRDKNTEAFF
TRBJ2-3,21,.,many,TRBV12-3/TRBV12-4,TGTGCCAGCAGTCCCCTTACTTCCCCCATGGGGTCCCCACACGCCACAGATACGCAGTATTTT,CASSPLTSPMGSPHATDTQYF
TRBJ2-7,16,.,.,TRBV27,TGTGCCAGCAGTTTATTTGGTCGCAGTCTCGCCAGCGAGCAGTACTTC,CASSLFGRSLASEQYF
TRBJ2-3,15,.,many,TRBV3-1,TGTGCCAGCAGCCTCGACAGGAGCGTCACAGATACGCAGTATTTT,CASSLDRSVTDTQYF
TRBJ2-5,14,.,many,TRBV20-1,TGCAGTGCTAGAGACGGTCTCCTGGGAGAGACCCAGTACTTC,CSARDGLLGETQYF
TRBJ2-1,17,TRBD2,many,TRBV24-1,TGTGCCACCAGTGATCTGAATTTAGCGGGCGGCTACAATGAGCAGTTCTTC,CATSDLNLAGGYNEQFF
TRBJ1-1,13,TRBD1,few,TRBV19,TGTGCCAGTAGTATGACAGGGCTCAGTGAAGCTTTCTTT,CASSMTGLSEAFF
TRBJ2-5,16,.,many,TRBV7-3,TGTGCCAGCAGCTTGACCCCAGGGGCCAAGCAAGAGACCCAGTACTTC,CASSLTPGAKQETQYF
TRBJ2-2,20,TRBD2,many,TRBV28,TGTGCCAGCAGTTCCCCTATGTCGACTAGCGGGAGGGCCGGAACCGGGGAGCTGTTTTTT,CASSSPMSTSGRAGTGELFF
TRBJ1-2,14,.,many,TRBV2,TGTGCCAGCCCTCCAGAGAGGCCGGGCTATGGCTACACCTTC,CASPPERPGYGYTF
TRBJ2-7,17,TRBD2,many,TRBV7-9,TGTGCCAGCAGCTTATACCCGGGACTAGCGGGACTATCCGAGCAGTACTTC,CASSLYPGLAGLSEQYF
TRBJ2-1,13,.,.,TRBV9,TGTGCCAGCAGCGTAGAACCCACCTATGAGCAGTTCTTC,CASSVEPTYEQFF
TRBJ2-1,15,TRBD1,.,TRBV11-2,TGTGCCAGCAGCTCAATTCTGGACAGGGGGAATGAGCAGTTCTTC,CASSSILDRGNEQFF
TRBJ1-5,15,TRBD1,many,TRBV29-1,TGCAGCGTTGGGGGGGAGGGGGCGAGCAATCAGCCCCAGCATTTT,CSVGGEGASNQPQHF
TRBJ2-1,14,.,many,TRBV6-1,TGTGCCAGCAGTGTGTCGGGACCCTACAATGAGCAGTTCTTC,CASSVSGPYNEQFF
TRBJ1-6,11,.,.,TRBV20-1,TGCAGTGCTGGGTCTGGCTCCTCACTCCACTTT,CSAGSGSSLHF
TRBJ1-2,14,.,once,TRBV28,TGTGCCAGCATCGGGGGGCCAGCTAACTATGGCTACACCTTC,CASIGGPANYGYTF
TRBJ2-2,18,TRBD2,.,TRBV20-1,TGCAGTGCTAGAAACCCGGGACTAGCGGGAGGGTCGGCCGGGGAGCTGTTTTTT,CSARNPGLAGGSAGELFF
TRBJ2-1,12,.,many,TRBV7-3,TGTGCCAGCAGCTTAATGCCCGGAAGGCAGTTCTTC,CASSLMPGRQFF
TRBJ1-3,13,.,many,TRBV10-3,TGTGCCACCGTACAGGGCGCGGGAAACACCATATATTTT,CATVQGAGNTIYF
TRBJ1-2,14,TRBD1,many,TRBV2,TGTGCCAGTGACGACAGGGATGCTAACTATGGCTACACCTTC,CASDDRDANYGYTF
TRBJ2-7,12,.,many,TRBV2,TGTGCCAGTTTGACGGTCTCCTACGAGCAGTACTTC,CASLTVSYEQYF
TRBJ2-2,16,.,few,TRBV20-1,TGCAGTGCTAGAGCGGGACCGTCGGCGAACACCGGGGAGCTGTTTTTT,CSARAGPSANTGELFF
TRBJ1-5,16,TRBD1,many,TRBV24-1,TGTGCCACCAGTGGACCTGGACAGGGGAGCAATCAGCCCCAGCATTTT,CATSGPGQGSNQPQHF
TRBJ1-5,16,TRBD1,few,TRBV19,TGTGCCAGTAGTCCGGGACAGGGCCGGAGCAATCAGCCCCAGCATTTT,CASSPGQGRSNQPQHF
TRBJ2-3,15,.,many,TRBV27,TGTGCCAGCAGTTTAGTGGGGTACGGCACAGATACGCAGTATTTT,CASSLVGYGTDTQYF
TRBJ2-1,15,TRBD2,few,TRBV20-1,TGCAGTGCTAGACTGGGTAGCGGGTTGTACAATGAGCAGTTCTTC,CSARLGSGLYNEQFF
TRBJ2-5,11,TRBD1,many,TRBV20-1,TGCAGCGCCGGACAGGGAGAGACCCAGTACTTC,CSAGQGETQYF
TRBJ2-7,14,TRBD2,many,TRBV19,TGTGCCAGTAGAAAAATTAGCGGGAGCCACGAGCAGTACTTC,CASRKISGSHEQYF
TRBJ2-3,10,.,many,TRBV29-1,TGCAGCGCATCCGGGACGTTGCAGTATTTT,CSASGTLQYF
TRBJ2-5,15,.,many,TRBV24-1,TGTGCCACCGGGGGACGGGCAGGCGGTCCAGAGACCCAGTACTTC,CATGGRAGGPETQYF
TRBJ2-7,12,.,many,TRBV29-1,TGCAGCGTTCTTTTAGCTATGCACGAGCAGTACTTC,CSVLLAMHEQYF
TRBJ2-5,17,.,many,TRBV20-1,TGCAGTGCTAGAGTTGTTAGGGGAGCGGGCCCCCAAGAGACCCAGTACTTC,CSARVVRGAGPQETQYF
TRBJ2-4,12,.,many,TRBV12-3/TRBV12-4,TGTGCCAGCAGTTTTACTACAAACATTCAGTACTTC,CASSFTTNIQYF
TRBJ2-2,15,TRBD2,many,TRBV7-2,TGTGCCAGCAGCTTTACTAGCGGGTACCCCGGGGAGCTGTTTTTT,CASSFTSGYPGELFF
TRBJ1-2,11,TRBD1,few,TRBV20-1,TGCAGTGCTACTGACAGGGATGGCTACACCTTC,CSATDRDGYTF
TRBJ1-3,15,TRBD1,many,TRBV2,TGTGCCACCGCCCCACAGGGGATCGCTGGAAACACCATATATTTT,CATAPQGIAGNTIYF
TRBJ2-5,16,TRBD1,.,TRBV18,TGTGCCAGCTCACCACGGGACAGCGTTCCCCCAGGGACCCAGTACTTC,CASSPRDSVPPGTQYF
TRBJ1-1,14,.,.,TRBV6-1,TGTGCCAGCAGTGTCGGAGGTGTTAACACTGAAGCTTTCTTT,CASSVGGVNTEAFF